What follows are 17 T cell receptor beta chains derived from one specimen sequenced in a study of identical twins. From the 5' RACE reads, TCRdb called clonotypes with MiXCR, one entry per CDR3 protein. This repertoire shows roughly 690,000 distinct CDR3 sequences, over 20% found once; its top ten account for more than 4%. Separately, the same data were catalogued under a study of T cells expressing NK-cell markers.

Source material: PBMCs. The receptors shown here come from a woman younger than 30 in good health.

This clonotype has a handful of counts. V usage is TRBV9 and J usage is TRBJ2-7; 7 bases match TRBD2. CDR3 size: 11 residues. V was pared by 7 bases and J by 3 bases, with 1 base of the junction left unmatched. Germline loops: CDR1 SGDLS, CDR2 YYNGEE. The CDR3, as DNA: TGTGCCAGCGGGGGGGACTACGAGCAGTACTTC. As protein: CASGGDYEQYF.

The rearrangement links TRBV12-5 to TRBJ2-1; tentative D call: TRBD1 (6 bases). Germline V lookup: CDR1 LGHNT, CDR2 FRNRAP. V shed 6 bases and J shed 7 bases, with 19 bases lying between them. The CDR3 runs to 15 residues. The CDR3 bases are TGTGCTAGTGGGCGACCCTCAGGGGCGCGAAATGAGCAGTTCTTC. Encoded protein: CASGRPSGARNEQFF.

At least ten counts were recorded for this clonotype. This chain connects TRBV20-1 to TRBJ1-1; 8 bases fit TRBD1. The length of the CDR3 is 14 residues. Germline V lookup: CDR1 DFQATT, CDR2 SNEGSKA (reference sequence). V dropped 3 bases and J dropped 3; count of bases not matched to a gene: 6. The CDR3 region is CSARQGAWDTEAFF. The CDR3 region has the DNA TGCAGTGCTAGGCAGGGGGCATGGGACACTGAAGCTTTCTTT.

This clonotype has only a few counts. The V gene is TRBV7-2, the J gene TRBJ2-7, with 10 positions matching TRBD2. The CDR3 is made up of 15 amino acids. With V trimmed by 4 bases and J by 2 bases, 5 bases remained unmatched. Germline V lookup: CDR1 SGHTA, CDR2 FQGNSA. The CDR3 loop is CASSSILAGAYEQYF. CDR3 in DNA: TGTGCCAGCAGCTCAATCCTAGCGGGAGCCTACGAGCAGTACTTC.

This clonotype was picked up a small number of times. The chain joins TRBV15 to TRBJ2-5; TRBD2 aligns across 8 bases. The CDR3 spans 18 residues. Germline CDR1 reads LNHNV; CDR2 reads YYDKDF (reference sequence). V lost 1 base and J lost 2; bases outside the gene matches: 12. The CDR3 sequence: CATSRVGGGPHSQETQYF. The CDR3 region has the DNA TGTGCCACCAGCAGAGTTGGCGGGGGGCCTCATTCTCAAGAGACCCAGTACTTC.

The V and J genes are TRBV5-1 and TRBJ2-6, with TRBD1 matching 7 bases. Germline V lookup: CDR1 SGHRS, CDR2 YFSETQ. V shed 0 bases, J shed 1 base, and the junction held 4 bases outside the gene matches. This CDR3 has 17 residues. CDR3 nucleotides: TGCGCCAGCAGCTTGGAGGCCAGGGGGTCTGGGGCCAACGTCCTGACTTTC. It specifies CASSLEARGSGANVLTF.

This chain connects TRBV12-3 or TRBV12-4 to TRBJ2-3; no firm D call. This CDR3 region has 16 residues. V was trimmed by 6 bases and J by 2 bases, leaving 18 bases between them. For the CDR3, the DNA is TGTGCCAGCAGGCCCCCCCCGGGTGCAAACACAGATACGCAGTATTTT. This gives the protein CASRPPPGANTDTQYF.

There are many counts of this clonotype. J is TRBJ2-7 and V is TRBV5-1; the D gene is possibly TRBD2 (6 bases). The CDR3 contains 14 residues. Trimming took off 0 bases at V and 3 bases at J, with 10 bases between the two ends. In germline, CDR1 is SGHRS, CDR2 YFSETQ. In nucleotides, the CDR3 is TGCGCCAGCAGCTTGGCGGGACTCGACTACGAGCAGTACTTC. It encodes CASSLAGLDYEQYF.

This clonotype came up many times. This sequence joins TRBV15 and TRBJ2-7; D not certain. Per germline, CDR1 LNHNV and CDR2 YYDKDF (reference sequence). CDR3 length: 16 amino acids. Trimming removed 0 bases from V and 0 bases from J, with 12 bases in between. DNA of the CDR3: TGTGCCACCAGCAGAGATTTGAAGAGCCTCTCCTACGAGCAGTACTTC. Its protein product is CATSRDLKSLSYEQYF.

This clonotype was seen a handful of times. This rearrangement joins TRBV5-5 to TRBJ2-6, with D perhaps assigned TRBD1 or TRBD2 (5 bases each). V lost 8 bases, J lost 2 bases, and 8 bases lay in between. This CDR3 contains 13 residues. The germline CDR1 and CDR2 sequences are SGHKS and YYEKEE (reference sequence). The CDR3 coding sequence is TGTGCCAGTGGGGGAGCTGGGGCCAACGTCCTGACTTTC. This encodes CASGGAGANVLTF.

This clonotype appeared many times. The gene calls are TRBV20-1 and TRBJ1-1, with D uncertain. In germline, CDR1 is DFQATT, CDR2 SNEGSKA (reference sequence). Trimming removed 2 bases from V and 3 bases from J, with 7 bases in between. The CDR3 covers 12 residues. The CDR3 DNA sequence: TGCAGTGCTAGAATTAGGGACACTGAAGCTTTCTTT. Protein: CSARIRDTEAFF.

CDR3 residues: CASSSFPKRGYEQYF. The DNA of the CDR3 is TGCGCCAGCAGCTCTTTTCCGAAGAGGGGTTACGAGCAGTACTTC. The chain combines TRBV5-1 with TRBJ2-7; D may match TRBD1 or TRBD2 (5 bases each). The CDR3 spans 15 residues. Trimming cost V 3 bases and J 4 bases, with 17 bases left between them. CDR1 is SGHRS and CDR2 is YFSETQ in the germline V gene.

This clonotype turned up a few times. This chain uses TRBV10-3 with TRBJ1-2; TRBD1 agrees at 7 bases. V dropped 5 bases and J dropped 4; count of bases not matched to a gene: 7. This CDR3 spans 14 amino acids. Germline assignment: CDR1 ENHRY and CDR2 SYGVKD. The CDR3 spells CAISIQQGSYGYTF. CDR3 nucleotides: TGTGCCATCAGTATCCAACAGGGGAGCTATGGCTACACCTTC.

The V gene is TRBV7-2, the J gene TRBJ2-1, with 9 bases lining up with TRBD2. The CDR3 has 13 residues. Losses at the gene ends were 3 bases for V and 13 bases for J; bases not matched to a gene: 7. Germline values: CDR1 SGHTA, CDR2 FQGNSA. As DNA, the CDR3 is TGTGCCAGCAGCTTCGGGACTAGCAAATTTCAGTTCTTC. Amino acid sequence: CASSFGTSKFQFF.

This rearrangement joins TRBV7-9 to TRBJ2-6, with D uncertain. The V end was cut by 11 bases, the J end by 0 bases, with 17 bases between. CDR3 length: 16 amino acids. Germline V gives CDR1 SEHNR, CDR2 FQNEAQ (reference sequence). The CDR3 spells CALVYGRSSGANVLTF. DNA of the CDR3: TGTGCCCTCGTGTACGGCCGGAGCTCTGGGGCCAACGTCCTGACTTTC.

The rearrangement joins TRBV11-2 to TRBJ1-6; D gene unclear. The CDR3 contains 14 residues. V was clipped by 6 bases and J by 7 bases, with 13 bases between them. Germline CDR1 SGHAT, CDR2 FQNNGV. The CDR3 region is CASRYRRINSPLHF. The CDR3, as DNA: TGTGCCAGCAGATATCGGAGAATAAATTCACCCCTCCACTTT.

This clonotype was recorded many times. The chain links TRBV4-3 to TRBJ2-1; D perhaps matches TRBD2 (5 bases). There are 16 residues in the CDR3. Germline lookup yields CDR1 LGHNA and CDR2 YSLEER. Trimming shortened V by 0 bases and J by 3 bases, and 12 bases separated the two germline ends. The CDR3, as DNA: TGCGCCAGCAGCCAAGATATCGGGGATCTCTACAATGAGCAGTTCTTC. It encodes CASSQDIGDLYNEQFF.